This paragraph reports one TCR beta chain. Its cognate antigen is unknown. The CDR3 length is 12 residues. The ends were cut back, 4 bases at V and 11 bases at J, with 15 bases in the middle. The germline V gene encodes CDR1 SGHKS and CDR2 YYEKEE (reference sequence). The data originate from a study of Ad26.COV2.S vaccination and SARS-CoV-2 variants. General study points: Estimates derived from TCR breadth and depth analyses may have underestimated total T cell responses.

Sequenced by immunoSEQ multiplex PCR; TCRdb stores in-frame clones only, minus some. Of 250,000 or so clones in the sample, 87% are singletons; the top ten hold just under 3%. As to treatment: around 19 received Ad26.COV2.S at low or high dose, single or two shots; 5 received placebo; per-sample allocation not given. Collection of samples fell on day 63 after the first vaccine or placebo injection. The rearrangement uses TRBV5-5 and TRBJ1-1, with a weak D call TRBD1 (5 bases). The sample here was peripheral blood, taken in a trial of Ad26.COV2.S vaccine versus placebo. The clonotype comes from a person between 18 and 65 years old who received the Ad26.COV2.S COVID-19 vaccine or a placebo. CDR3 amino acids: CASSHGTYGAFF. The CDR3 coding sequence is TGTGCCAGCAGCCACGGGACTTACGGGGCTTTCTTT.